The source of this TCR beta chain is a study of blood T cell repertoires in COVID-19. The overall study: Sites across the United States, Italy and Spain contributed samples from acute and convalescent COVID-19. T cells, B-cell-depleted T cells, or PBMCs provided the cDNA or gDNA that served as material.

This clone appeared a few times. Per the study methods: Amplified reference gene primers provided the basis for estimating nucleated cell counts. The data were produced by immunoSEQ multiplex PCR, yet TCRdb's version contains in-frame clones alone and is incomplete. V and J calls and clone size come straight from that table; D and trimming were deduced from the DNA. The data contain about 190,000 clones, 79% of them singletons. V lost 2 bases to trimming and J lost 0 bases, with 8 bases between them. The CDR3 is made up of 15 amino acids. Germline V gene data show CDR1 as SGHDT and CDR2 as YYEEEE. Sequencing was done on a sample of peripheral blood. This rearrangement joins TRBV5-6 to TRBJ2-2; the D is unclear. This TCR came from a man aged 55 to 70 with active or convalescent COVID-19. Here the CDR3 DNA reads TGTGCCAGCAGCTTTGGCACAACGAACACCGGGGAGCTGTTTTTT. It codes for CASSFGTTNTGELFF.